This entry describes one T cell receptor (beta chain). Its matching antigen is unknown. Those patients with uncontrolled infection, other autoimmune disease, pregnancy or lactation were excluded. It was 10 ml of fresh peripheral blood that supplied the PBMCs. This CDR3 is built from 13 residues. The V end was cut by 2 bases, the J end by 1 base, with 5 bases between. CDR1 is SGHAT and CDR2 is FQNNGV in the germline V gene. The data were obtained in a study of T cells in Graves' hyperthyroidism and ophthalmopathy. Overall study findings and caveats: Before onset, ophthalmopathy was predicted by the model a median roughly six months earlier. Among clonotypes expanded in thyroid above 0.001, most were also found in blood.

Authors of the study amplified TCR beta CDR3 regions from RNA transcripts. First-round RT-PCR with HTBI primers amplified the TCR CDR3 region. TCRdb reprocessed the multiplex PCR reads with MiXCR, giving one entry per CDR3 protein. The profile shows approximately 690,000 distinct CDR3 sequences, around 13% of them singletons. The chain is built from TRBV11-2 and TRBJ1-1, with D unclear. Sequencing was done on a sample of blood. This TCR was sampled from a woman in her forties or fifties with Graves' ophthalmopathy. CDR3 DNA sequence: TGTGCCAGCAGCTTACATCAGAACACTGAAGCTTTCTTT. Its translation: CASSLHQNTEAFF.